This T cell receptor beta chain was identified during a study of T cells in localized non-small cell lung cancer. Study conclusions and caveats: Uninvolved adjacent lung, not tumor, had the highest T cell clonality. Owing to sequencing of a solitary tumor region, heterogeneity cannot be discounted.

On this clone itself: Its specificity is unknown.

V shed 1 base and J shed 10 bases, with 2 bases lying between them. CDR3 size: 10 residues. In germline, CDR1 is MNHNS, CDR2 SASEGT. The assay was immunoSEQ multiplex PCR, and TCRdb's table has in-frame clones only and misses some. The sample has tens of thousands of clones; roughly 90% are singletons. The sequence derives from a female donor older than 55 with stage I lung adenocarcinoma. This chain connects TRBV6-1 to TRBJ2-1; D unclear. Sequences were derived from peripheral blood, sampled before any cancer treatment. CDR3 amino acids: CASSEVEQFF. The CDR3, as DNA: TGTGCCAGCAGTGAAGTCGAGCAGTTCTTC.